This T cell receptor beta chain was obtained from a study of T-cell reconstitution after alpha-beta-depleted transplantation in children (dated by TCRdb to between 2015 and 2016). In the study overall: Using TCR repertoire profiling, the study quantitatively followed how T-cell immune reconstitution unfolded in children after TCRalphabeta/CD19-depleted allogeneic hematopoietic cell transplantation.

A note on this clonotype: The antigen this receptor binds is unknown. Base qualities are not recorded, but no much larger clone differs from it by a single base.

CDR1 and CDR2 (LNHDA, SQIVND) derive from the germline V gene (reference sequence). The V end loses 5 bases and the J end loses 8 bases, and a stretch of 13 bases separates them. From cysteine to phenylalanine, the CDR3 is 13 amino acids long. Only the CDR3 DNA stays, 39 bases, in frame from base 1. The protocol used for the library was PCR. Sequencing used an Illumina HiSeq 2500. TCR library preparation used molecular barcoding, with unique molecular identifiers applied to normalize quantification of the TCRbeta repertoire. TCRdb trimmed the raw reads at Q25, called clones with MiXCR and kept productive beta chains. Here each entry gathers all rows of one CDR3 protein and keeps the most common genes and DNA. A total of roughly 300,000 distinct CDR3 sequences appear in this sample, about 9.3% of them only once. The ten largest make up around 2.5% of the sample.

The rearranged segments are TRBV19 and TRBJ2-1, with no D gene named confidently. The specimen was PBMCs from the stem cell graft donor, collected from the stem cell graft. The sequence derives from a human donor who donated a stem cell graft to a child with acute lymphoblastic leukemia. DNA sequence: TGTGCCAGTAGTCGTCCCGAGTACCATGAGCAGTTCTTC. This codes for CASSRPEYHEQFF.